This T cell receptor (beta chain) was captured in a study of blood T cells in healthy people across ages. The authors ran a second PCR of about 7 to 11 cycles using a sample-barcoded 5' primer and a J-beta primer mix. Via MiXCR, TCRdb re-called the 5' RACE reads, giving one row per CDR3 protein. Of 1.5 million to 2 million distinct CDR3 sequences detected, roughly 30% appear once; the ten largest clones hold around 11%. CDR1 is SGHRS and CDR2 is YFSETQ in the germline V gene. V was shortened by 3 bases and J by 8 bases, with 14 bases between the two germline ends. This CDR3 is 13 amino acids long. A remark on this clonotype: Its antigen is currently unknown.

Each sample gave at least 6.5 million isolated PBMCs. General observations from the study: Long-lived donors carried more naive CD4+ cells and greater diversity than aged donors. PBMCs left unsorted prevented a conclusive naive versus antigen-experienced comparison.

This receptor was taken from a young woman in good health. The sample comprised blood. V is TRBV5-1 and J is TRBJ1-2; D is perhaps TRBD1 (5 bases). CDR3 protein: CASSSEGEYGYTF. The CDR3 DNA is TGCGCCAGCAGCTCAGAAGGGGAATACGGCTACACCTTC.